This T cell receptor (beta chain) was sequenced for a study of radiation and T cells in renal cell carcinoma (dated by TCRdb to 2020 to 2022). For the study in its entirety: The samples were drawn from a clinical trial, where primary renal cell carcinomas were treated with 15 Gy of stereotactic body radiation therapy and then removed by nephrectomy 4 weeks afterward. In total, approximately 54 samples, comprising some 25 tumors and around 27 peripheral blood samples, were subjected to TCR beta sequencing. Across all 50 or so samples, several million unique CDR3 nucleotide sequences encoding 2,658,974 unique CDR3 amino acid sequences were identified.

The V end gives up 8 bases and the J end 1 base, leaving 11 bases in the junction not matched to a gene. The CDR3 holds 15 amino acids from the cysteine to the phenylalanine. Only the CDR3 portion is preserved as DNA: 45 bases, with reading frame beginning at the first base. CDR1 and CDR2, per the germline V gene, are SQVTM and ANQGSEA. A single count supports this clone. The specificity of this receptor is unknown. No per-base quality is available; no much larger clone lies one base away. Results and caveats for the whole study, not just this receptor: In blood, the top tumor clonotypes increased from baseline to 2 weeks after radiation and then shrank by 4 weeks, which suggests a temporary expansion of tumor-resident clones. Because pretreatment tumor biopsies were not available, the study could not determine whether clonotypes were already present within the tumor at baseline. Dynamics of the blood repertoire were not tracked past 4 weeks after treatment. Because the trial had a single-armed design, the trial could not examine how radiation dose or scheduling affected the TCR repertoire.

Following the manufacturer's recommendations, the immunoSEQ kit was used to generate TCR beta libraries from genomic DNA. For library preparation, a first multiplex PCR was performed with proprietary primers, followed by a second PCR in which unique barcodes were added, and bead cleanups were performed after each round. A kit-provided positive control reaction and a negative control reaction were included in every sample batch. The final libraries were assessed on an Agilent 4200 TapeStation D1000 ScreenTape, pooled by volume, and quantified by qPCR. Sequencing was performed on an Illumina NextSeq500 with a MidOutput 150-cycle cartridge, and 156 Read1 and 15 Index1 cycles were run with kit custom primers. The pooled library was loaded at roughly 0.92 pM with a roughly 22% PhiX control spike-in. The study's processing was this. Vendor-processed data were analyzed in R, with a clonotype defined as all T cells sharing the same CDR3 nucleotide sequence. For clone abundance analyses, frequencies were normalized to the 10,000 most abundant clones in each sample. Public T cell clones, which averaged fewer than five per sample, were excluded before analysis. A difference in abundance of at least 32-fold between compartments was used to define tumor-enriched and baseline blood-enriched clonotypes. A beta-binomial differential abundance model was used to identify clonotypes that expanded or contracted between blood time points. Similarity between tumor and blood repertoires was quantified using the Baroni-Urbani and Buser coefficient, and groups were compared with two-tailed Wilcoxon tests in R. TCRdb obtained this table from immuneACCESS and retained in-frame rearrangements with V and J assigned. These tables miss some clones; where compared with another copy, unresolved V genes account for less than half of the shortfall, and the remainder is unexplained. Clone size and the V and J calls come from that table; the DNA yielded D and trimming. This sample lists about 150,000 clones; around 89% were detected once. The ten largest clonotypes hold roughly 4% of the sample.

Taken with the paper, the label for time point translates to: baseline pretreatment blood. In light of the paper, this sample's treatment or condition label describes: 15 Gy SBRT to primary tumor, nephrectomy 4 weeks later. To follow tumor-enriched clonotypes, peripheral blood was collected serially from radiation-treated patients at baseline and again at 2 weeks and 4 weeks after SBRT. Renal cell carcinoma with clear cell pathology was present in all patients. Genomic DNA for TCR sequencing was prepared using the QIAamp DNA Blood Mini Kit (Qiagen). The analyses included just those samples that passed every quality control check.

The sample consisted of blood, taken from a patient whose treatment included radiotherapy and nephrectomy. The V gene is TRBV29-1 and the J gene is TRBJ1-1, with 9 bases aligning to TRBD1. This TCR was sampled from a woman aged 70-85 years with renal cell carcinoma. The DNA sequence follows: TGCAGCTCAGGTCCCGGGACAGGGCCGAACACTGAAGCTTTCTTT. Its translation is CSSGPGTGPNTEAFF.